The next 11 T cell receptor beta chains were all read from a single sample in a study of T-cell memory formation after mild COVID-19. TCRdb independently ran MiXCR on the 5' RACE reads; one entry per CDR3 protein. Of around 99,000 distinct CDR3 sequences in the sample, approximately 15% were seen once. Material for sequencing was PBMCs or a T cell subset sorted from them (not recorded which). Source of these receptors: a man younger than 30 who had mild COVID-19 (a few samples of this study predate the infection). Cell type and time point are not known.

This clonotype was observed a few times. The V and J genes are TRBV6-5 and TRBJ2-1, with a tentative D call TRBD2 (6 bases). CDR1 is MNHEY and CDR2 is SVGAGI in the germline V gene. Trimming removed 0 bases at V and 7 bases at J, with 16 bases between. This CDR3 spans 16 amino acids. The CDR3 DNA reads TGTGCCAGCAGTTACTCCGGTGGGACTCCAGGGAATGAGCAGTTCTTC. This gives the protein CASSYSGGTPGNEQFF.

The chain carries TRBV27 and TRBJ2-7; possibly TRBD2 for D (6 bases). The CDR3 is 15 residues long. V was clipped by 2 bases and J by 7 bases, with 18 bases between them. The germline gives CDR1 MNHEY, CDR2 SMNVEV (reference sequence). CDR3 bases: TGTGCCAGCAGTTTACAAGGGGCATTGGGGAGGGAGCAGTACTTC. Its protein product is CASSLQGALGREQYF.

This clonotype showed up just a few times. V gene TRBV25-1 combines with J gene TRBJ2-1; D is uncertain. Looked up from germline, CDR1 is MGHDK and CDR2 is SYGVNS. V was cut by 4 bases and J by 5 bases, with 6 bases left in between. This CDR3 region has 12 residues. The CDR3 spells CASSVTDNEQFF. CDR3 nucleotide sequence: TGTGCCAGCAGTGTAACAGACAATGAGCAGTTCTTC.

This chain links TRBV13 with TRBJ2-5; the D gene is possibly TRBD2 (5 bases). With 5 bases removed from V and 2 bases from J, the gap between germline ends came to 15 bases. Germline V gene data show CDR1 as PRHDT and CDR2 as FYEKMQ (reference sequence). CDR3 size: 15 residues. The CDR3 DNA is TGTGCCAGCAGCCCCCAAGGATCGGGGCAAGAGACCCAGTACTTC. Protein product: CASSPQGSGQETQYF.

This rearrangement joins TRBV5-1 to TRBJ2-7; TRBD1 might be the D (5 bases). Germline values: CDR1 SGHRS, CDR2 YFSETQ. This CDR3 has 14 residues. The V end lost 3 bases, the J end lost 6 bases, and 16 bases lay between the germline ends. The CDR3 loop reads CASSSTDISGEQYV. Written as DNA, the CDR3 is TGCGCCAGCAGCTCGACGGACATATCGGGCGAGCAGTACGTC.

The chain recombines TRBV29-1 with TRBJ2-7; D call uncertain. CDR3 size: 13 residues. V lost 5 bases, J lost 4 bases, and 15 bases lay in between. CDR1 and CDR2 (germline): SQVTM, ANQGSEA. CDR3 sequence: CSVNLSGPYEQYF. In DNA, the CDR3 is TGCAGCGTTAATTTGAGTGGACCGTACGAGCAGTACTTC.

This clonotype was counted ten times or more. The chain employs TRBV5-1 and TRBJ2-3, with 11 positions matching TRBD2. CDR1 SGHRS and CDR2 YFSETQ come from the germline V gene. The CDR3 loop spans 20 amino acids. V trimming: 0 bases; J trimming: 2 bases; junction bases outside the gene matches: 14. The CDR3 loop is CASSLAGGLAGPRPTDTQYF. The CDR3 DNA reads TGCGCCAGCAGCTTGGCAGGAGGACTAGCGGGCCCGCGACCCACAGATACGCAGTATTTT.

CDR3 nucleotide sequence: TGTGCCACCGAGGCTTGGGCAGGAGGCTACACCTTC. As protein: CATEAWAGGYTF. This rearrangement joins TRBV19 to TRBJ1-2; D is undetermined. Germline loops: CDR1 LNHDA, CDR2 SQIVND (reference sequence). The CDR3 has 12 amino acids. V was cut by 10 bases and J by 8 bases, with 17 bases left in between.

The table lists this clonotype with many counts. The gene calls are TRBV29-1 and TRBJ2-3; D is possibly TRBD2 (6 bases). The V gene lost 7 bases and the J gene lost 5 bases, with 16 bases spanning the gap. The CDR3 extends over 13 amino acids. Per the germline V gene, CDR1 is SQVTM and CDR2 is ANQGSEA. CDR3 residues: CSDYEEEGDTQYF. The CDR3 coding sequence is TGCAGCGACTACGAGGAGGAGGGAGATACGCAGTATTTT.

The genes are TRBV7-9 and TRBJ2-7; 7 bases are a match to TRBD1. Trimming took 5 bases from V and 2 from J; bases not matched to a gene: 6. The CDR3 is 14 residues long. Per germline, CDR1 SEHNR and CDR2 FQNEAQ (reference sequence). The CDR3 sequence is CASSALGGTYEQYF. The CDR3 nucleotides read TGTGCCAGCAGCGCCCTAGGGGGCACCTACGAGCAGTACTTC.

This clonotype was seen ten or more times. This sequence joins TRBV29-1 and TRBJ2-1, with D possibly matching TRBD2 (6 bases). The V end lost 3 bases, the J end lost 0 bases, and 9 bases lay between the germline ends. The CDR3 is 14 residues long. CDR1 and CDR2 from the germline V gene are SQVTM and ANQGSEA. The CDR3 loop reads CSVEREASYNEQFF. In DNA, the CDR3 is TGCAGCGTTGAGAGGGAGGCCTCCTACAATGAGCAGTTCTTC.